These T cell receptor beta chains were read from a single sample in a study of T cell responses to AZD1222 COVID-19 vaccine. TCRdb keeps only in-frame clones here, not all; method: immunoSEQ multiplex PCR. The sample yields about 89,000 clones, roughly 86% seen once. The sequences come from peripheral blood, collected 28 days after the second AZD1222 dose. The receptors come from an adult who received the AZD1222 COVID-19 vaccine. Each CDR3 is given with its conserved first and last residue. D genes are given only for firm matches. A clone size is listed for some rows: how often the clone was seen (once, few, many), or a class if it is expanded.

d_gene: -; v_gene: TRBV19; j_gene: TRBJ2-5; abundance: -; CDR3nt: TGTGCCAGTAGGGCCGCGGGGGCCGAAGAGACCCAGTACTTC; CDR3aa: CASRAAGAEETQYF
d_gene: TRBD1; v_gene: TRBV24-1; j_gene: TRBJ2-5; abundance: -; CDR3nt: TGTGCCACCAGGGGGGACAGGGGGCGCCCAGGCGAAGAGACCCAGTACTTC; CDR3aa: CATRGDRGRPGEETQYF
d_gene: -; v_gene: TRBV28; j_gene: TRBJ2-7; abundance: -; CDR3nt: TGTGCCAGCAGTTATCCCTCCGGGTTGGGCCGCCCAGACTACGAGCAGTACTTC; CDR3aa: CASSYPSGLGRPDYEQYF
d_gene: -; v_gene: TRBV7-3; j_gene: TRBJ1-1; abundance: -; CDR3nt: TGTGCCAGCAGCTTCGGCCAACCGAACACTGAAGCTTTCTTT; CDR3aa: CASSFGQPNTEAFF
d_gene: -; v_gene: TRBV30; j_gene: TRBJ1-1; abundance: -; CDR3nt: TGTGCCTGGAGCAGGGGCGGCAACACTGAAGCTTTCTTT; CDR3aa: CAWSRGGNTEAFF
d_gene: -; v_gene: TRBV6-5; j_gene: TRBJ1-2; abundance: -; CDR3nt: TGTGCCAGCAGTTACGAGGCGCAGGGTGCGGGATATGGCTACACCTTC; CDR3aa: CASSYEAQGAGYGYTF
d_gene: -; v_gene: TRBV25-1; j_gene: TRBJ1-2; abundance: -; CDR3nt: TGTGCCAGCAGTGCAAGGTTTACTAACTATGGCTACACCTTC; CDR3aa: CASSARFTNYGYTF
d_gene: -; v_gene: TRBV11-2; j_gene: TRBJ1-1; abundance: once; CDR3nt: TGTGCCAGCAGCTTAGAAAGAATGAACACTGAAGCTTTCTTT; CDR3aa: CASSLERMNTEAFF
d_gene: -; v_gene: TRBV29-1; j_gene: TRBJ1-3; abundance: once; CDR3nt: TGCAGCGTTGTCCAGGGCACCTCTGGAAACACCATATATTTT; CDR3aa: CSVVQGTSGNTIYF
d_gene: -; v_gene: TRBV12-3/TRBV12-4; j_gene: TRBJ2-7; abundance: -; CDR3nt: TGTGCCAGCGGGGGGAGCTTGCGGCAGTACTTC; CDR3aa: CASGGSLRQYF
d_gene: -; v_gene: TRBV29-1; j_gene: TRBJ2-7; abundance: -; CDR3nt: TGCAGCGTTGGGACGGACGAGCAGTACTTC; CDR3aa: CSVGTDEQYF
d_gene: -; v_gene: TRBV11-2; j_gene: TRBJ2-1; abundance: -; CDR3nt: TGTGCCAGCAACCCCGGGGCGGAACCTTACAATGAGCAGTTCTTC; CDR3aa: CASNPGAEPYNEQFF
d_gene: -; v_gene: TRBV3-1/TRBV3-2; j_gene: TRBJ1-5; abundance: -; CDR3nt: TGTGCCAGCAGCCAAGATCCGCGACAGCCCCAGCATTTT; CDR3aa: CASSQDPRQPQHF
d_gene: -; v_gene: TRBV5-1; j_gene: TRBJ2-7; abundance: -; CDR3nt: TGCGCCAGCAGCTTCAGGCAGGGGCCCTCCTACGAGCAGTACTTC; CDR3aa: CASSFRQGPSYEQYF
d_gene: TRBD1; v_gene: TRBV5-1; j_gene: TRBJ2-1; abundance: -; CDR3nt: TGCGCCAGCAGCCAGGGGGCGCTGGGCAATGAGCAGTTCTTC; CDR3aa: CASSQGALGNEQFF
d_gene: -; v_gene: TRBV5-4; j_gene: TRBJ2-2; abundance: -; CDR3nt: TGTGCCAGCAGCTTGGGTCAGCCATGGGCCGGGGAGCTGTTTTTT; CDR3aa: CASSLGQPWAGELFF
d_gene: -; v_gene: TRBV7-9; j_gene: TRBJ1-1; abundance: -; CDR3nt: TGTGCCAGCAGCTCCCGAGGGGGGACGGGCACTGAAGCTTTCTTT; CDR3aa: CASSSRGGTGTEAFF
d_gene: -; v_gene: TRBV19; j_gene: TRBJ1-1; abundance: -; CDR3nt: TGTGCCGGTAAGATAAGACAGGCAAAAAGGTTCTTT; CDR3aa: CAGKIRQAKRFF
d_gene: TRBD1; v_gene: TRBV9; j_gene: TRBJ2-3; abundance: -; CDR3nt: TGTGCCAGCACCCGGGACAGGGAGGCAGATACGCAGTATTTT; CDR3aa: CASTRDREADTQYF
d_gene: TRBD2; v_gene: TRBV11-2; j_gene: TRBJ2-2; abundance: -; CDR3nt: TGTGCCAGCAGCTTACACGCCCTAGCGGGGAACACCGGGGAGCTGTTTTTT; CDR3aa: CASSLHALAGNTGELFF
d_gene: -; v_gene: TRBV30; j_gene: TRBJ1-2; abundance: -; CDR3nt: TGTGCCTGGAGTGTAATAGGGGAAGGCTACACCTTC; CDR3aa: CAWSVIGEGYTF
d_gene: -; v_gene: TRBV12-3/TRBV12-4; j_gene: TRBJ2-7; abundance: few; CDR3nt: TGTGCCAGCACCCTTTCGATTGAGTACGAGCAGTACTTC; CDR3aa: CASTLSIEYEQYF
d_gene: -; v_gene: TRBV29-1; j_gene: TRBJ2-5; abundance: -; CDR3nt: TGCAGCGTTGATCGGGGGACCCAGTACTTC; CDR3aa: CSVDRGTQYF
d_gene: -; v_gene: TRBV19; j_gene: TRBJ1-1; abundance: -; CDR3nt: TGTGCCAGTAGTATGTCGGGAACTGAAGCTTTCTTT; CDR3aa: CASSMSGTEAFF